These 14 T cell receptor beta chains were sequenced from one sample in a study of CXCR3-negative and CXCR3-positive naive CD8 T cells. UMI-labeled 5' RACE TRB cDNA libraries were prepared from the cells. Using the 5' RACE reads, TCRdb records one entry per CDR3 protein without DNA. The listing contains around 150,000 distinct CDR3 sequences. Their specific antigens are unknown. Overall study results and limits: The study found more hydrophobic TRB CDR3s in CXCR3-positive naive cells than in CXCR3-negative naive cells.

Source material: naive CXCR3+ CD8+ T cells from blood. Subset denoted: CD45RO-CCR7+CD27+CD95- naive CD8+ T cells expressing CXCR3 (TNR3+). The receptors shown here come from a human donor in good health. Some clones in this sample may be carry-over from other donors' samples.

V is TRBV6-5 and J is TRBJ1-2. CDR1 is MNHEY, CDR2 SVGAGI, per germline. The CDR3 is made up of 14 amino acids. The CDR3 spells CASSYSYLDGGYTF.

The chain uses TRBV15 and TRBJ1-5. The germline CDR1 and CDR2 sequences are LNHNV and YYDKDF (reference sequence). The CDR3 is made up of 13 amino acids. CDR3 in amino acids: CATSSVINQPQHF.

V and J are TRBV6-2 or TRBV6-3 and TRBJ1-1; TCRdb's D call, TRBD1, is unchecked because there is no DNA. The CDR3 covers 13 residues. Per the germline V gene, CDR1 is MNHEY and CDR2 is SVGEGT. CDR3 sequence: CASSASGTGEAFF.

The V call is TRBV29-1, the J call TRBJ2-7; the TRBD2 assignment by TCRdb is unverifiable without DNA. The CDR3 is 12 residues long. CDR1 and CDR2 (germline): SQVTM, ANQGSEA. CDR3 in amino acids: CSVRRGGYEQYF.

The V gene is TRBV28, the J gene TRBJ1-5; TCRdb calls TRBD1, which cannot be checked without DNA. CDR1 and CDR2 from the germline V gene are MDHEN and SYDVKM. The CDR3 length is 15 residues. CDR3 region: CASSFRGASNQPQHF.

The rearrangement links TRBV20-1 to TRBJ2-7; TCRdb's D call, TRBD2, is unchecked because there is no DNA. The CDR3 loop spans 14 amino acids. The germline gives CDR1 DFQATT, CDR2 SNEGSKA (reference sequence). The CDR3 spells CSARALDRTYEQYF.

The V and J genes are TRBV6-5 and TRBJ2-7; TCRdb names TRBD1, which stays unverified in the absence of DNA. Germline V gene sequence: CDR1 MNHEY, CDR2 SVGAGI. The CDR3 spans 15 residues. The CDR3 here is CASSERTGTLFEQYF.

The V and J genes are TRBV15 and TRBJ1-1; TCRdb gives TRBD1 as the D gene, but with no DNA this cannot be confirmed. The CDR3 has 13 residues. Germline CDR1 reads LNHNV; CDR2 reads YYDKDF (reference sequence). The CDR3 reads CATSSIIRGEAFF.

The chain uses TRBV5-5 and TRBJ2-7. The germline CDR1 and CDR2 sequences are SGHKS and YYEKEE (reference sequence). CDR3 length: 14 amino acids. The CDR3 reads CASSLGVRSYEQYF.

CDR3 sequence: CASSHDKPGLPGEQYF. The rearrangement links TRBV4-1 to TRBJ2-7; there is no DNA to check the TCRdb D call of TRBD2. The CDR3 loop spans 16 amino acids. Germline assignment: CDR1 MGHRA and CDR2 YSYEKL.

The J gene is TRBJ2-7, the V gene TRBV29-1; without DNA, the TCRdb call of TRBD2 cannot be checked. Germline assignment: CDR1 SQVTM and CDR2 ANQGSEA. The CDR3 totals 12 residues. The CDR3 region is CSVEGLADEQYF.

This chain joins TRBV12-3 or TRBV12-4 and TRBJ1-2; the D call from TCRdb, TRBD1, cannot be confirmed without DNA. This CDR3 is 16 amino acids long. Here the CDR3 reads CSSRTTGQDQLYGYTF.

V is TRBV6-2 or TRBV6-3 and J is TRBJ1-1. Germline-derived CDR1 and CDR2 are MNHEY and SVGEGT. This CDR3 spans 17 amino acids. Here the CDR3 reads CASSYSSTFSGNTDAFF.

The J gene is TRBJ2-2, the V gene TRBV6-5; TCRdb indicates TRBD1, and absent DNA this call remains unverified. Germline loops: CDR1 MNHEY, CDR2 SVGAGI. CDR3 length equals 15 residues. CDR3 amino acids: CASSYSGTRAGELFF.